Presented here are 2 T cell receptor beta chains from one specimen sequenced in a study of blood T cell repertoires in COVID-19. The repertoire was sequenced with immunoSEQ multiplex PCR; TCRdb's copy has only in-frame clones and lacks some. The sample lists 70,000 to 90,000 clones, approximately 86% occurring once. Sequenced sample: peripheral blood. The receptors originated from a man in his fifties or sixties with acute or convalescent COVID-19.

Comment on this clone: The junction shows a germline mismatch at one end, possibly a read error. The chain combines TRBV14 with TRBJ1-1; weak D call: TRBD1 (6 bases). Per germline, CDR1 SGHDN and CDR2 FVKESK. This CDR3 comprises 15 residues. The CDR3 DNA reads as TGTGCCAGCAGCCTCAAAAATACAGGGAACGCTGAAGCTTTCTTT. Translating it yields CASSLKNTGNAEAFF.

This chain joins TRBV18 and TRBJ1-6; TRBD1 matches at 10 bases. From germline, CDR1 is KGHSH and CDR2 LQKENI. This CDR3 contains 15 residues. V dropped 3 bases and J dropped 7; count of bases not matched to a gene: 3. The CDR3 DNA is TGTGCCAGCTCACCGAGGGACAGGGGCAATTCACCCCTCCACTTT. It yields the protein CASSPRDRGNSPLHF.